The 31 T cell receptor beta chains reported below all come from one sample, sequenced in a study of OX40 agonist ivuxolimab in advanced cancers. Here immunoSEQ multiplex PCR was the method, and the copy in TCRdb shows in-frame clones only, minus some. The sample has about 81,000 clones, about 92% seen once. The sample in question was CD4+ or CD8+ T cells sorted from blood, obtained in a trial of the OX40 agonist ivuxolimab. These receptors all stem from an adult with an advanced solid tumor such as melanoma, head and neck, liver or kidney cancer.

The chain joins TRBV5-1 to TRBJ1-2; D is ambiguous. The CDR3 loop spans 12 amino acids. Germline V gene sequence: CDR1 SGHRS, CDR2 YFSETQ. With 4 bases removed from V and 0 bases from J, the gap between germline ends came to 4 bases. CDR3 amino acids: CASSATNYGYTF. The CDR3 bases are TGCGCCAGCAGCGCCACTAACTATGGCTACACCTTC.

The genes are TRBV7-7 and TRBJ2-1; D possibly corresponds to TRBD1 (6 bases). The germline CDR1 and CDR2 sequences are SSHAT and FNYEAQ (reference sequence). CDR3 length: 15 residues. The V gene lost 5 bases and the J gene lost 9 bases, with 20 bases spanning the gap. As DNA, the CDR3 is TGTGCCAGCAGCGCGGGCGGACAGCCTGGGGGTGAGCAGTTCTTC. Protein: CASSAGGQPGGEQFF.

The chain has TRBV28 and TRBJ1-2; TRBD1 matches at 9 bases. CDR1 MDHEN and CDR2 SYDVKM come from the germline V gene. The CDR3 runs to 13 residues. V was clipped by 6 bases and J by 13 bases; unmatched bases: 12. The CDR3 loop is CASRPGQGRAGTF. DNA of the CDR3: TGTGCCAGCAGACCGGGACAGGGCAGGGCAGGCACCTTC.

V gene TRBV4-3 combines with J gene TRBJ1-4; D uncertain. This CDR3 comprises 16 residues. Per the germline V gene, CDR1 is LGHNA and CDR2 is YSLEER. V dropped 0 bases and J dropped 10 bases, with 18 bases sitting between them. The CDR3 DNA reads as TGCGCCAGCAGCCAAGAGATCACGGGAAGTGCCGGAAAACTGTTTTTT. It is translated as CASSQEITGSAGKLFF.

The gene calls are TRBV11-2 and TRBJ1-4; TRBD1 matches at 10 bases. Germline lookup yields CDR1 SGHAT and CDR2 FQNNGV. V lost 4 bases, J lost 8 bases, and 7 bases stayed unmatched. The length of the CDR3 is 15 residues. Here the CDR3 reads CASSSPGQGWEKLFF. The DNA of the CDR3 is TGTGCCAGCAGCTCCCCGGGACAGGGGTGGGAAAAACTGTTTTTT.

The chain links TRBV6-5 to TRBJ2-1, with 9 bases lining up with TRBD1. Per the germline V gene, CDR1 is MNHEY and CDR2 is SVGAGI. The trim removed 2 bases at V and 9 bases at J, leaving 5 bases unmatched. The CDR3 sequence is 14 residues long. The CDR3 DNA is TGTGCCAGCAGTTACGGGACAGGGTCCAGTGAGCAGTTCTTC. Translated, it gives CASSYGTGSSEQFF.

This rearrangement joins TRBV28 to TRBJ1-2; no clear D. V lost 7 bases and J 7 bases, leaving 16 bases between the germline ends. The CDR3 is 13 amino acids. Germline lookup yields CDR1 MDHEN and CDR2 SYDVKM. The CDR3 loop reads CASISLGLPGYTF. In DNA, the CDR3 is TGTGCCAGCATCTCTTTGGGGTTACCTGGCTACACCTTC.

The chain combines TRBV4-1 with TRBJ2-7, with no clear D. Deletions cut 2 bases from V and 0 bases from J, with 5 bases between. Germline V lookup: CDR1 MGHRA, CDR2 YSYEKL. This CDR3 region has 13 residues. CDR3 DNA sequence: TGCGCCAGCAGCCAACGGGCCTCCTACGAGCAGTACTTC. This sequence encodes CASSQRASYEQYF.

In its sample, this clone was seen once. This chain connects TRBV4-3 to TRBJ1-4; D is unclear. CDR1 LGHNA and CDR2 YSLEER come from the germline V gene. CDR3 length: 15 amino acids. The germline V and J ends were trimmed by 1 base and 7 bases, with 13 bases remaining between them. Here the CDR3 DNA reads TGCGCCAGCAGCCAAGTCTGGGGAGATTTTGAAAAACTGTTTTTT. Translated, it gives CASSQVWGDFEKLFF.

In its sample, this clone was seen a few times. The chain carries TRBV19 and TRBJ1-1; no firm D call. V shed 7 bases and J shed 5 bases, with 8 bases lying between them. In germline, CDR1 is LNHDA, CDR2 SQIVND (reference sequence). The CDR3 consists of 11 residues. In nucleotides, the CDR3 is TGTGCCAGTACCCTGTGGACTGAAGCTTTCTTT. Translated, it gives CASTLWTEAFF.

This rearrangement joins TRBV5-1 to TRBJ2-7, with D perhaps matching TRBD1 or TRBD2 (5 bases each). V was pared by 3 bases and J by 2 bases, with 18 bases between. Per germline, CDR1 SGHRS and CDR2 YFSETQ. This CDR3 contains 16 residues. The CDR3 DNA sequence: TGCGCCAGCAGCTGGAACCCGGGACCGCCGACCTACGAGCAGTACTTC. This translates into CASSWNPGPPTYEQYF.

The chain has TRBV5-1 and TRBJ1-1, with D uncertain. Germline V gene data show CDR1 as SGHRS and CDR2 as YFSETQ. The length of the CDR3 is 15 residues. The V gene lost 6 bases and the J gene lost 1 base, with 16 bases spanning the gap. The CDR3, as DNA: TGCGCCAGCAAAGAAGTGGGGTCGGGGAACACTGAAGCTTTCTTT. Protein product: CASKEVGSGNTEAFF.

The chain employs TRBV13 and TRBJ1-2; TRBD1 is a possible D gene (6 bases). The CDR3 consists of 14 residues. V lost 4 bases to trimming and J lost 4 bases, with 13 bases between them. CDR1 PRHDT and CDR2 FYEKMQ come from the germline V gene (reference sequence). The chain's CDR3 is CASSSLGGTYGYTF. In DNA, the CDR3 is TGTGCCAGCAGCTCCTTAGGGGGTACCTATGGCTACACCTTC.

This CDR3 is CASGRGKLTDTQYF. Here the CDR3 DNA reads TGTGCCAGCGGTCGGGGGAAGTTAACAGATACGCAGTATTTT. This chain uses TRBV9 with TRBJ2-3, with a weak D call TRBD2 (6 bases). The CDR3 spans 14 residues. The V gene's germline CDR1 is SGDLS and CDR2 YYNGEE. Trimming left V 7 bases short and J 3 bases short, with 15 bases between.

The sample holds a few counts of this clone. This CDR3 is CASSEGAQGYTF. The CDR3 nucleotides read TGTGCCAGCAGTGAGGGGGCTCAAGGCTACACCTTC. This rearrangement joins TRBV28 to TRBJ1-2; 7 bases match TRBD1. The germline gives CDR1 MDHEN, CDR2 SYDVKM. The CDR3 is made up of 12 amino acids. With 5 bases clipped from V and 8 bases from J, the junction kept 5 bases outside the gene matches.

This chain uses TRBV7-9 with TRBJ2-1; D is unresolved. Germline loops: CDR1 SEHNR, CDR2 FQNEAQ (reference sequence). V dropped 2 bases and J dropped 9 bases, with 8 bases sitting between them. The CDR3 is 12 residues long. DNA of the CDR3: TGTGCCAGCAGCTTAAACCTCCTTGAGCAGTTCTTC. Translation gives CASSLNLLEQFF.

The CDR3 loop reads CAISVKRGPPYEQYF. CDR3 nucleotides: TGTGCCATCAGTGTGAAGCGGGGACCCCCCTACGAGCAGTACTTC. The chain employs TRBV10-3 and TRBJ2-7, with 7 bases fitting TRBD2. Trimming removed 4 bases from V and 2 bases from J; junction bases left unmatched: 8. Germline values: CDR1 ENHRY, CDR2 SYGVKD. CDR3 length equals 15 residues.

The gene calls are TRBV11-2 and TRBJ2-7; D unclear. This CDR3 contains 12 residues. V lost 2 bases to trimming and J lost 5 bases, with 7 bases between them. Germline loops: CDR1 SGHAT, CDR2 FQNNGV. CDR3 residues: CASSLQPHEQYF. The CDR3 nucleotides are TGTGCCAGCAGCTTACAGCCCCACGAGCAGTACTTC.

This clone has more than one count but fewer than ten. The rearrangement uses TRBV28 and TRBJ2-1, with a possible D match to TRBD2 (6 bases). The CDR3 loop spans 11 amino acids. Trimming shortened V by 3 bases and J by 9 bases, and 6 bases separated the two germline ends. From germline, CDR1 is MDHEN and CDR2 SYDVKM. The CDR3 sequence: CASSLGGEQFF. The CDR3 DNA is TGTGCCAGCAGTTTGGGGGGTGAGCAGTTCTTC.

J is TRBJ2-1 and V is TRBV19; weak D call: TRBD2 (5 bases). The V end was cut by 6 bases, the J end by 8 bases, with 17 bases between. Per the germline V gene, CDR1 is LNHDA and CDR2 is SQIVND (reference sequence). CDR3 length equals 14 residues. The CDR3, as DNA: TGTGCCAGTAGCCCAGCGGACTCTGAGGATGAGCAGTTCTTC. As protein: CASSPADSEDEQFF.

The chain uses TRBV9 and TRBJ2-4, with TRBD2 matching 13 bases. The CDR3 extends over 16 amino acids. The germline gives CDR1 SGDLS, CDR2 YYNGEE. The junction had 2 bases not matched to a gene; V was cut back by 4 bases and J by 1 base. The chain's CDR3 is CASSPGLAGAKNIQYF. CDR3 coding DNA: TGTGCCAGCAGCCCGGGACTAGCGGGGGCCAAAAACATTCAGTACTTC.

The chain combines TRBV4-2 with TRBJ2-1, with 7 bases matching TRBD2. V lost 0 bases, J lost 7 bases, and 9 bases stayed unmatched. The CDR3 totals 16 residues. Germline CDR1 is LGHNA and CDR2 is YNFKEQ. CDR3 bases: TGTGCCAGCAGCCAAGACATAGGACTAGTTATGAATGAGCAGTTCTTC. It yields the protein CASSQDIGLVMNEQFF.

The chain couples TRBV4-1 to TRBJ2-2; 10 nucleotides agree with TRBD2. V gave up 6 bases and J gave up 7 bases; unmatched junction bases: 8. CDR3 length equals 15 residues. Germline V gene lookup returns CDR1 MGHRA and CDR2 YSYEKL. In nucleotides, the CDR3 is TGCGCCAGCAGAGGGCTAGCGGGAGATGTCGGGGAGCTGTTTTTT. Translation: CASRGLAGDVGELFF.

The chain has TRBV7-9 and TRBJ2-7, with D unresolved. V was pared by 4 bases and J by 3 bases, with 16 bases between. The germline V gene has CDR1 SEHNR and CDR2 FQNEAQ (reference sequence). This CDR3 is built from 15 residues. The CDR3 DNA is TGTGCCAGCAGCTGGTCCGACAACTATTACTACGAGCAGTACTTC. Residues: CASSWSDNYYYEQYF.

The chain joins TRBV27 to TRBJ2-7; the D gene could be TRBD1 or TRBD2 (5 bases each). The CDR3 has 14 residues. V dropped 3 bases and J dropped 3 bases, with 12 bases sitting between them. The germline CDR1 and CDR2 sequences are MNHEY and SMNVEV (reference sequence). The CDR3 here is CASSFGDAVYEQYF. CDR3 sequence (DNA): TGTGCCAGCAGTTTCGGGGACGCAGTCTACGAGCAGTACTTC.

V is TRBV5-5 and J is TRBJ1-4; D perhaps matches TRBD1 (6 bases). CDR3 length equals 16 residues. Germline V gene lookup returns CDR1 SGHKS and CDR2 YYEKEE (reference sequence). V was cut by 0 bases and J by 4 bases, with 13 bases left in between. For the CDR3, the DNA is TGTGCCAGCAGCTTGGAGAGGACAGTGAATAATGAAAAACTGTTTTTT. Amino acids: CASSLERTVNNEKLFF.

The chain carries TRBV9 and TRBJ2-2, with TRBD2 matching over 8 bases. The CDR3 runs to 17 residues. Germline lookup yields CDR1 SGDLS and CDR2 YYNGEE. J gave up 0 bases and V 4 bases, and 8 bases lay outside the gene matches. DNA of the CDR3: TGTGCCAGCAGCTACAGGCGGGGGGAACCGAACACCGGGGAGCTGTTTTTT. Its translation: CASSYRRGEPNTGELFF. The full variable domain, in which reference TRBV9 and TRBJ2-2 provide the parts outside the CDR3, is DSGVTQTPKHLITATGQRVTLRCSPRSGDLSVYWYQQSLDQGLQFLIQYYNGEERAKGNILERFSAQQFPDLHSELNLSSLELGDSALYFCASSYRRGEPNTGELFFGEGSRLTVL.

The rearrangement joins TRBV4-1 to TRBJ1-1; D unclear. Germline CDR1 and CDR2: MGHRA and YSYEKL. The CDR3 contains 16 residues. V lost 1 base, J lost 2 bases, and 14 bases lay in between. The CDR3 spells CASSQVENRLNTEAFF. In DNA, the CDR3 is TGCGCCAGCAGCCAAGTCGAAAACAGACTAAACACTGAAGCTTTCTTT.

The genes are TRBV4-3 and TRBJ2-1; D might be TRBD2 (5 bases). The germline CDR1 and CDR2 sequences are LGHNA and YSLEER. The ends were cut back, 1 base at V and 2 bases at J, with 9 bases in the middle. CDR3 size: 15 residues. The CDR3 DNA follows: TGCGCCAGCAGCCAAGCGGGCGGGCCCTACAATGAGCAGTTCTTC. The encoded protein is CASSQAGGPYNEQFF.

This rearrangement joins TRBV7-2 to TRBJ1-5; D gene unclear. Germline V CDR1 and CDR2: SGHTA, FQGNSA. This CDR3 region has 13 residues. Trimming shortened V by 1 base and J by 1 base, and 2 bases separated the two germline ends. DNA of the CDR3: TGTGCCAGCAGCTTAGACAGCAATCAGCCCCAGCATTTT. This codes for CASSLDSNQPQHF.

The chain carries TRBV6-5 and TRBJ2-5; D is perhaps TRBD2 (6 bases). CDR1 is MNHEY and CDR2 is SVGAGI in the germline V gene. CDR3 length: 14 amino acids. The ends were cut back, 2 bases at V and 0 bases at J, with 7 bases in the middle. The DNA of the CDR3 is TGTGCCAGCAGTTACAGACTAGACCAAGAGACCCAGTACTTC. Translating it yields CASSYRLDQETQYF.